This record looks at one TCR beta chain sequence and its context. Its binding antigen is unknown. Per-base quality was not reported, and no clone a single base away is much larger than it. This sample is part of a study of blood T cell repertoires in COVID-19 (dated by TCRdb to about 2020). A note on the overall study: Collaborator samples came from the United States, Italy and Spain and covered acute and convalescent phases of COVID-19. The repertoires were made available in a free public database intended to serve as a resource for research on the immune response to SARS-CoV-2. Subjects who had been exposed to COVID-19, were actively infected with it, or had recovered from it provided the deeply sampled blood TCRbeta repertoires that made up the dataset. The sample metadata nearly always contained a de-identified subject ID, COVID-19 status, age in years and sex. HLA class I and class II types, where available, came from metadata supplied by the sample provider rather than from assay-based typing. Samples were obtained from the ongoing ImmuneRACE study (first 160 participants) and from about 1,300 subjects provided by 6 global collaborators. The material from the prospective study consisted of cDNA or gDNA derived from T cells, B-cell-depleted T cells, or PBMCs.

In Seattle, one collaborating source enrolled patients while the infection was active and tracked those patients longitudinally over the course of disease. The collaborating institutions used their own protocols to collect whole blood in K2EDTA tubes. For TCRbeta analysis, collaborators shipped samples as frozen whole blood, isolated PBMCs, or DNA extracted from either of those sample types. The cysteine opens and the phenylalanine closes a CDR3 of 15 amino acids. CDR3 DNA only is kept here, 45 bases in frame from base 1. Taken from the germline V gene, the CDR1 and CDR2 loops are SGHRS and YFSETQ. Clipping removes 4 bases from V and 2 bases from J, with 6 as the unmatched junction base count. What the authors observed across the whole study: The amount of clinical and demographic metadata varied by source and participant and was provided uncurated.

TCRbeta CDR3 regions were amplified from genomic DNA using the immunoSEQ Assay, a bias-controlled multiplex PCR. The authors processed their data as follows. The number of nucleated cells in each sample was estimated by amplification of reference gene primers within the assay. To quantify the absolute abundance of each unique TCRbeta CDR3 rearrangement, sequence reads were collapsed and filtered. Productive Simpson clonality was computed per sample as the square root of Simpson's diversity index over productive rearrangements. TCRdb took over this immuneACCESS table, retaining in-frame rearrangements with V and J assigned. Such tables are incomplete; in checked studies, under half of the missing clones stem from an unresolved V gene, and the remainder is unexplained. The DNA gave D and trimming, while V, J and clone size come from that table. This sample holds 300,000 to 350,000 clones; more than 70% were observed only once. Around 4% of the sample comes from the top ten.

This sequence uses TRBV5-1 and TRBJ1-3, with 7 bases matching TRBD1. The receptor's source is a woman in her fifties or sixties with COVID-19, enrolled during active disease. Sequencing was done on a sample of peripheral blood. The CDR3: CASSMTGWAGNTIYF. The DNA sequence is TGCGCCAGCAGCATGACAGGGTGGGCTGGAAACACCATATATTTT. Here the CDR3 is joined to the reference TRBV5-1 and TRBJ1-3 genes, and the full variable domain is: KAGVTQTPRYLIKTRGQQVTLSCSPISGHRSVSWYQQTPGQGLQFLFEYFSETQRNKGNFPGRFSGRQFSNSRSEMNVSTLELGDSALYLCASSMTGWAGNTIYFGEGSWLTVV.